One sample yielded the 17 T cell receptor beta chains listed below, sequenced in a study of early T cells in non-severe SARS-CoV-2 infection. TCRdb re-derived calls from the 5' RACE reads in MiXCR, one entry per CDR3 protein. The sample lists 85,000 to 100,000 distinct CDR3 sequences; approximately 11% were seen once. The input for sequencing was whole blood, taken at baseline. All receptors derive from an adult who was a healthcare worker with PCR-confirmed SARS-CoV-2 infection or an uninfected control (not recorded which).

This clonotype was seen a handful of times. This chain connects TRBV5-1 to TRBJ2-1; the D gene is possibly TRBD1 (6 bases). The CDR3 sequence is 12 residues long. CDR1 and CDR2 (germline): SGHRS, YFSETQ. The V and J ends lost 4 bases and 9 bases respectively, with 11 bases between them. In nucleotides, the CDR3 is TGCGCCAGCAGCCCCCAGGGGTTTGAGCAGTTCTTC. It is translated as CASSPQGFEQFF. The full variable domain, completed using reference TRBV5-1 and TRBJ2-1, is KAGVTQTPRYLIKTRGQQVTLSCSPISGHRSVSWYQQTPGQGLQFLFEYFSETQRNKGNFPGRFSGRQFSNSRSEMNVSTLELGDSALYLCASSPQGFEQFFGPGTRLTVL.

In this sample, this clonotype turned up a few times. The chain recombines TRBV11-2 with TRBJ2-1, with D unclear. The CDR3 is 15 amino acids. Germline-derived CDR1 and CDR2 are SGHAT and FQNNGV. The V end lost 1 base, the J end lost 5 bases, and 12 bases lay between the germline ends. CDR3 nucleotides: TGTGCCAGCAGCTTAGTGCCGGGCCTCAACAATGAGCAGTTCTTC. This codes for CASSLVPGLNNEQFF.

This clonotype was counted a few times. The rearrangement uses TRBV2 and TRBJ2-1, with D possibly being TRBD1 (7 bases). Germline V gene sequence: CDR1 SNHLY, CDR2 FYNNEI. Trimming removed 5 bases at V and 9 bases at J, with 20 bases between. The CDR3 sequence is 15 residues long. The CDR3 spells CASSPRQGGIGEQFF. The DNA of the CDR3 is TGTGCCAGCAGTCCACGGCAGGGGGGTATCGGTGAGCAGTTCTTC.

The chain recombines TRBV19 with TRBJ1-1, with a tentative D call TRBD1 (5 bases). V was shortened by 3 bases and J by 5 bases, with 13 bases between the two germline ends. The CDR3 totals 14 residues. Germline CDR1 and CDR2: LNHDA and SQIVND (reference sequence). The chain's CDR3 is CASSIAGPGTEAFF. The DNA for the CDR3 is TGTGCCAGTAGTATTGCAGGGCCTGGGACTGAAGCTTTCTTT.

This clonotype was counted many times. The gene calls are TRBV6-1 and TRBJ1-2, with a weak D call TRBD1 (5 bases). In germline, CDR1 is MNHNS, CDR2 SASEGT. V lost 6 bases and J lost 0, with 8 bases in between. This CDR3 spans 13 amino acids. CDR3: CASSRAPNYGYTF. CDR3 nucleotide sequence: TGTGCCAGCAGCAGGGCGCCTAACTATGGCTACACCTTC.

This clonotype turned up a few times. This rearrangement joins TRBV12-3 or TRBV12-4 to TRBJ1-4; D is undetermined. Trimming removed 6 bases at V and 4 bases at J, with 12 bases between. The CDR3 is made up of 14 amino acids. DNA for the CDR3: TGTGCCAGCAGCTCCCGTGGTTATAATGAAAAACTGTTTTTT. Protein product: CASSSRGYNEKLFF.

This clonotype was observed many times. V gene TRBV5-1 combines with J gene TRBJ1-4; 9 positions agree with TRBD1. Germline lookup yields CDR1 SGHRS and CDR2 YFSETQ. V shed 2 bases, J shed 6 bases, and the junction held 5 bases outside the gene matches. This CDR3 spans 15 amino acids. The CDR3 nucleotides read TGCGCCAGCAGCTTCTCACAGGGGGCTGATGAAAAACTGTTTTTT. Translated, it gives CASSFSQGADEKLFF.

This clonotype was recorded many times. This rearrangement joins TRBV29-1 to TRBJ2-1; either TRBD1 or TRBD2 may fit D (5 bases each). Germline CDR1 SQVTM, CDR2 ANQGSEA. The CDR3 length is 12 residues. Trimming took 4 bases from V and 7 from J, leaving 11 bases between them. CDR3 in amino acids: CSVVRDLNEQFF. The CDR3 DNA sequence: TGCAGCGTTGTTAGGGACCTTAATGAGCAGTTCTTC.

This clonotype was observed at least ten times. V usage is TRBV19 and J usage is TRBJ1-2; a possible D gene is TRBD1 (5 bases). This CDR3 contains 13 residues. Trimming pared 7 bases from V and 4 bases from J, leaving 13 bases between. CDR1 LNHDA and CDR2 SQIVND come from the germline V gene (reference sequence). DNA of the CDR3: TGTGCCAGTACCCCGGGACGGTTCTATGGCTACACCTTC. Translation: CASTPGRFYGYTF.

The chain recombines TRBV28 with TRBJ2-7, with TRBD2 matching 10 bases. Per the germline V gene, CDR1 is MDHEN and CDR2 is SYDVKM. The J segment lost 0 bases and the V segment lost 6 bases, leaving 5 bases of the junction unmatched. This CDR3 is 15 amino acids long. The CDR3 DNA sequence: TGTGCCAGCAGCCCTCGGACTAGCGGCTCCTACGAGCAGTACTTC. Translation: CASSPRTSGSYEQYF. The variable domain in full, completed from reference TRBV28 and TRBJ2-7, reads DVKVTQSSRYLVKRTGEKVFLECVQDMDHENMFWYRQDPGLGLRLIYFSYDVKMKEKGDIPEGYSVSREKKERFSLILESASTNQTSMYLCASSPRTSGSYEQYFGPGTRLTVT.

This clonotype was recorded at least ten times. The gene calls are TRBV7-2 and TRBJ2-3, with D perhaps matching TRBD1 or TRBD2 (5 bases each). CDR1 is SGHTA, CDR2 FQGNSA, per germline. This CDR3 has 15 amino acids. V gave up 1 base and J gave up 0 bases, with 8 bases separating them. In nucleotides, the CDR3 is TGTGCCAGCAGCTTAGATGGGGGAAGCACAGATACGCAGTATTTT. Translated: CASSLDGGSTDTQYF.

The chain carries TRBV7-6 and TRBJ2-1; no clear D. This CDR3 comprises 16 residues. The germline V and J ends were trimmed by 1 base and 8 bases, with 18 bases remaining between them. Looked up from germline, CDR1 is SGHVS and CDR2 is FNYEAQ. The CDR3 loop reads CASSLELAPFPDEQFF. The CDR3 bases are TGTGCCAGCAGCTTAGAGCTGGCCCCATTTCCTGATGAGCAGTTCTTC.

This clonotype has ten or more counts. This chain joins TRBV20-1 and TRBJ2-3; unclear D gene. The CDR3 is made up of 12 amino acids. The germline V and J ends were trimmed by 4 bases and 5 bases, with 10 bases remaining between them. CDR1 is DFQATT and CDR2 is SNEGSKA in the germline V gene (reference sequence). CDR3 sequence (DNA): TGCAGTGCTACCAGGCGAGGAGATACGCAGTATTTT. This encodes CSATRRGDTQYF.

V usage is TRBV4-1 and J usage is TRBJ1-1; D is uncertain. The CDR3 loop spans 13 amino acids. Per the germline V gene, CDR1 is MGHRA and CDR2 is YSYEKL. Between the trimmed V and J ends, which lost 0 bases and 1 base, there was a span of 3 bases. CDR3: CASSQDGNTEAFF. Here the CDR3 DNA reads TGCGCCAGCAGCCAAGACGGGAACACTGAAGCTTTCTTT.

This clonotype has at least ten counts. The CDR3 DNA is TGTGCCAGCAGTTCTAGCCAGGGGTTTCAGTTCTTC. Amino acid sequence: CASSSSQGFQFF. The rearrangement uses TRBV6-2 or TRBV6-3 and TRBJ2-1; the D gene is possibly TRBD1 (6 bases). This CDR3 region has 12 residues. V was pared by 4 bases and J by 13 bases, with 14 bases between. CDR1 is MNHEY and CDR2 is SVGEGT in the germline V gene.

There are many counts of this clonotype. The gene calls are TRBV29-1 and TRBJ2-7; maybe TRBD1 (6 bases). The V and J ends lost 7 bases and 3 bases respectively, with 19 bases between them. CDR1 is SQVTM, CDR2 ANQGSEA, per germline. The CDR3 is 14 amino acids. CDR3 sequence reads: CSAFIQGRGYEQYF. The CDR3 DNA reads TGCAGCGCATTCATACAGGGTCGTGGCTACGAGCAGTACTTC.

The gene calls are TRBV20-1 and TRBJ2-1; perhaps TRBD2 as D (6 bases). The CDR3 runs to 12 residues. Per germline, CDR1 DFQATT and CDR2 SNEGSKA (reference sequence). V dropped 5 bases and J dropped 8 bases, with 13 bases sitting between them. This CDR3 is CSAGETSHEQFF. Written as DNA, the CDR3 is TGCAGTGCTGGGGAGACTAGTCATGAGCAGTTCTTC.